This T cell receptor beta chain was profiled in a study of blood T cell repertoires in COVID-19. Background on the study: Sources were T cells, B-cell-depleted T cells, or PBMCs; the material itself was cDNA or gDNA.

In the original analysis: The authors estimated nucleated cell counts from reference gene primer amplification. The protocol was immunoSEQ multiplex PCR, while the TCRdb copy is restricted to in-frame clones and leaves out a portion. Clonal size and the V and J genes are those of that table, whereas D and trimming came from the DNA. Among under 250,000 clones listed, approximately 85% were seen once. Participants were aged 18 to 89 years from approximately 24 US areas. Donors were grouped by their self-reported clinical history. This CDR3 has 13 residues. Germline CDR1 and CDR2: PRHDT and FYEKMQ (reference sequence). V shed 0 bases and J shed 9 bases, with 11 bases lying between them.

Sequenced input: PBMCs or T cells enriched from blood (not recorded which). This chain uses TRBV13 with TRBJ1-2; D remains ambiguous. The receptor comes from a woman in her forties or fifties with acute COVID-19. CDR3 residues: CASSLGTLGRYTF. The CDR3 nucleotides are TGTGCCAGCAGCTTAGGCACCCTAGGTCGCTACACCTTC. Drawing the rest from reference TRBV13 and TRBJ1-2, the complete variable domain is AAGVIQSPRHLIKEKRETATLKCYPIPRHDTVYWYQQGPGQDPQFLISFYEKMQSDKGSIPDRFSAQQFSDYHSELNMSSLELGDSALYFCASSLGTLGRYTFGSGTRLTVV.